This is a list of T cell receptor beta chains from one sample in a study of blood T cell repertoires in COVID-19. Sequencing used immunoSEQ multiplex PCR; TCRdb keeps in-frame clones, though not all of them. In the table there are tens of thousands of clones, about 86% of which are singletons. Sequencing was done on a sample of peripheral blood. Receptors were obtained from a woman older than 75 with acute or convalescent COVID-19. Each CDR3 is given with its conserved first and last residue.

J gene: TRBJ2-2
V gene: TRBV6-5
CDR3 protein: CASRQGRNTGELFF

J gene: TRBJ1-2
V gene: TRBV10-2
CDR3 protein: CASGDSQSIANYGYTF

J gene: TRBJ2-7
V gene: TRBV7-8
CDR3 protein: CASTPVRRTSGGAYEQYF

J gene: TRBJ2-3
V gene: TRBV5-4
CDR3 protein: CASSPTLGGVTDTQYF

J gene: TRBJ2-3
V gene: TRBV11-2
CDR3 protein: CASSLLPGGGRTDTQYF

J gene: TRBJ2-7
V gene: TRBV5-1
CDR3 protein: CASSHGQNYEQYF

J gene: TRBJ2-1
V gene: TRBV30
CDR3 protein: CAWRGQGAYNEQFF

J gene: TRBJ2-7
V gene: TRBV18
CDR3 protein: CASSPHRQGSYEQYF

J gene: TRBJ1-3
V gene: TRBV4-1
CDR3 protein: CASSAPRDSGNTIYF

J gene: TRBJ2-5
V gene: TRBV5-1
CDR3 protein: CASSFRTSGVQETQYF

J gene: TRBJ1-2
V gene: TRBV2
CDR3 protein: CASSRQGGDYGYTF

J gene: TRBJ1-1
V gene: TRBV19
CDR3 protein: CASRYTLNTEAFF

J gene: TRBJ2-5
V gene: TRBV3-1/TRBV3-2
CDR3 protein: CASSSGLAGGQETQYF

J gene: TRBJ2-7
V gene: TRBV19
CDR3 protein: CASSWDREYEQYF

J gene: TRBJ1-6
V gene: TRBV6-6
CDR3 protein: CASREDRGFSPLHF

J gene: TRBJ1-4
V gene: TRBV11-2
CDR3 protein: CASSRKQTRSDRNEKLFF

J gene: TRBJ1-2
V gene: TRBV19
CDR3 protein: CASSIDIGRLLYGYTF

J gene: TRBJ1-4
V gene: TRBV4-1
CDR3 protein: CASSQEAGTVFF

J gene: TRBJ1-2
V gene: TRBV2
CDR3 protein: CASRADRGSYGYTF

J gene: TRBJ1-4
V gene: TRBV2
CDR3 protein: CASRGQGRHEKLFF

J gene: TRBJ1-2
V gene: TRBV10-2
CDR3 protein: CASSETDTVGYTF

J gene: TRBJ1-1
V gene: TRBV21-1
CDR3 protein: CASSIMSTDRGTTEAFF

J gene: TRBJ1-1
V gene: TRBV5-6
CDR3 protein: CASSTGVNTEAFF

J gene: TRBJ1-2
V gene: TRBV18
CDR3 protein: CASSPTGGLYYGYTF

J gene: TRBJ1-6
V gene: TRBV15
CDR3 protein: CATSRDRTDSPLHF

J gene: TRBJ2-5
V gene: TRBV14
CDR3 protein: CASSQDPGGGAGETQYF

J gene: TRBJ2-3
V gene: TRBV5-4
CDR3 protein: CASSWTVGPDTQYF

J gene: TRBJ2-5
V gene: TRBV7-2
CDR3 protein: CASSVGRTPGTQYF

J gene: TRBJ1-5
V gene: TRBV30
CDR3 protein: CAWAMGGRGNQPQHF

J gene: TRBJ1-6
V gene: TRBV2
CDR3 protein: CASSAGQGDNSPLHF

J gene: TRBJ2-2
V gene: TRBV5-6
CDR3 protein: CASSLDRGWNTGELFF

J gene: TRBJ1-3
V gene: TRBV4-1
CDR3 protein: CASSPQGSGNTIYF

J gene: TRBJ2-5
V gene: TRBV9
CDR3 protein: CASSRTSAWKETQYF

J gene: TRBJ1-2
V gene: TRBV6-6
CDR3 protein: CASSYEGAPHYGYTF

J gene: TRBJ2-5
V gene: TRBV3-1/TRBV3-2
CDR3 protein: CASSQAAGLETQYF

J gene: TRBJ1-5
V gene: TRBV2
CDR3 protein: CASSGGGGGNQPQHF

J gene: TRBJ1-1
V gene: TRBV23-1
CDR3 protein: CASSQSAALDRGAHTEAFF

J gene: TRBJ1-5
V gene: TRBV3-1/TRBV3-2
CDR3 protein: CASSHGDRGSQPQHF

J gene: TRBJ1-1
V gene: TRBV10-2
CDR3 protein: CASSAGTDTEAFF

J gene: TRBJ1-3
V gene: TRBV5-1
CDR3 protein: CASSLGMDRGGNTIYF

J gene: TRBJ1-6
V gene: TRBV4-1
CDR3 protein: CASSQDPIPLQGHNSPLHF

J gene: TRBJ1-1
V gene: TRBV19
CDR3 protein: CASSIGGRMNTEAFF

J gene: TRBJ2-7
V gene: TRBV4-1
CDR3 protein: CASSQAIDRDRLYEQYF

J gene: TRBJ1-1
V gene: TRBV18
CDR3 protein: CASRGQSILNTEAFF

J gene: TRBJ2-1
V gene: TRBV25-1
CDR3 protein: CASSRGGSLYNEQFF

J gene: TRBJ1-2
V gene: TRBV11-2
CDR3 protein: CASSLVGRQGANSGYTF

J gene: TRBJ1-4
V gene: TRBV5-8
CDR3 protein: CASSLDRGHEKLFF

J gene: TRBJ1-2
V gene: TRBV5-6
CDR3 protein: CASSYRGLSGYTF

J gene: TRBJ2-1
V gene: TRBV27
CDR3 protein: CASSFTGTGIYNEQFF

J gene: TRBJ1-2
V gene: TRBV2
CDR3 protein: CASSEGFGTGSNYGYTF

J gene: TRBJ1-4
V gene: TRBV3-1/TRBV3-2
CDR3 protein: CASRGGSGGTEKLFF